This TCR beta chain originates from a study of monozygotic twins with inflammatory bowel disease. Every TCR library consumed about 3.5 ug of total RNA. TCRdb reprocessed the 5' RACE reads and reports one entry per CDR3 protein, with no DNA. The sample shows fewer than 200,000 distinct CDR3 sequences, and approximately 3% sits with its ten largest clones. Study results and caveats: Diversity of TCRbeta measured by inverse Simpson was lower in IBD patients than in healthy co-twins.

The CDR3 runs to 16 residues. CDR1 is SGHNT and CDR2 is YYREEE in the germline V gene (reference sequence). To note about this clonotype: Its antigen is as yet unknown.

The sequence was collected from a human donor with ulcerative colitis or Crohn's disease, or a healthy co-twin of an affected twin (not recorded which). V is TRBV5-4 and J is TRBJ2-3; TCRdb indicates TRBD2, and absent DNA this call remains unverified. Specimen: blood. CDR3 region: CASSPAVGERTDTQYF.